This TCR beta chain originates from a study of cytomegalovirus exposure and HLA in healthy donors. CDR3 length: 15 amino acids. Trimming removed 5 bases from V and 9 bases from J; junction bases left unmatched: 11. Germline V CDR1 and CDR2: LNHDA, SQIVND (reference sequence). 60 Vbeta and 13 Jbeta primers were used in PCR. Sequenced by immunoSEQ multiplex PCR; TCRdb stores in-frame clones only, minus some. Seen here are about 220,000 clones, roughly 84% observed once, and the top ten hold approximately 0.71%. The J gene is TRBJ1-5, the V gene TRBV19; 9 bases fit TRBD1. The sample was PBMCs. The clonotype was recovered from a boy aged 2 to 10 in good health and CMV-seronegative. CDR3 in amino acids: CASSSSGTGHPPQHF. CDR3 nucleotides: TGTGCCAGTAGTTCCTCCGGGACAGGGCATCCGCCCCAGCATTTT.